These T cell receptor beta chains were read from a single sample in a study of beta chain features in type 1 diabetes. Sequencing used immunoSEQ multiplex PCR; TCRdb keeps in-frame clones, though not all of them. The top ten hold about 0.015% of the sample, which has some 290,000 clones, 14% seen once. What was sequenced was naive CD4+ T cells from blood. Receptor source: a man under 40 with type 1 diabetes. Both conserved end residues are part of each CDR3. Fields, in order: D gene, V gene, J gene, clone size, CDR3 DNA, CDR3 protein. A D gene is named only where the DNA matches it firmly. Size values are once, few and many counts, or a class for expanded clones, and some rows have none.

-	TRBV28	TRBJ2-3	few	TGTGCCAGCAGTTTACACGCGGGTCCTGGGGCAGATACGCAGTATTTT	CASSLHAGPGADTQYF
-	TRBV7-2	TRBJ1-2	few	TGTGCCAGCAGCTTAGGGACAGCTCAACCCTATGGCTACACCTTC	CASSLGTAQPYGYTF
-	TRBV7-2	TRBJ2-7	-	TGTGCCAGCAGCGCAAGCCCCAACTACGAGCAGTACTTC	CASSASPNYEQYF
TRBD1	TRBV4-2	TRBJ1-1	few	TGTGCCAGCAGCCACCCCTCCCCGGACAGGGGGAACACTGAAGCTTTCTTT	CASSHPSPDRGNTEAFF
-	TRBV7-8	TRBJ1-2	once	TGTGCCAGCAGCCCCGGAGGCCGCGTGGGCTACACCTTC	CASSPGGRVGYTF
TRBD1	TRBV5-1	TRBJ2-3	few	TGCGCCAGCAGCTCACAGGGGGATACGCAGTATTTT	CASSSQGDTQYF
TRBD1	TRBV5-1	TRBJ2-1	few	TGCGCCAGCAGTCCGGGACAGGGCAATGAGCAGTTCTTC	CASSPGQGNEQFF
TRBD2	TRBV7-9	TRBJ2-1	-	TGTGCCAGCAGCTTGATCGGGGGGGACACCGACTCCAATGAGCAGTTCTTC	CASSLIGGDTDSNEQFF
-	TRBV11-3	TRBJ2-2	few	TGTGCCAGCAGCGGAGGACGAGATAACACCGGGGAGCTGTTTTTT	CASSGGRDNTGELFF
-	TRBV28	TRBJ2-1	-	TGTGCCAGCAGTTTCGGAGGGAGAAGGGGTAATGAGCAGTTCTTC	CASSFGGRRGNEQFF
-	TRBV9	TRBJ2-2	-	TGTGCCAGCAGCGTAGAATCGTACACCGGGGAGCTGTTTTTT	CASSVESYTGELFF
-	TRBV7-9	TRBJ1-2	few	TGTGCCAGCAGCTTGCTATATGGCTACACCTTC	CASSLLYGYTF
TRBD2	TRBV18	TRBJ2-7	-	TGTGCCAGCTCGCTACTAGCGGGGAGCTCCTACGAGCAGTACTTC	CASSLLAGSSYEQYF
-	TRBV29-1	TRBJ1-5	few	TGCAGCGTTGGCACAGAATATAGCAATCAGCCCCAGCATTTT	CSVGTEYSNQPQHF
-	TRBV7-9	TRBJ1-2	-	TGTGCCAGCAGCTTAGGAGGGCCGGGTTATGGCTACACCTTC	CASSLGGPGYGYTF
-	TRBV7-3	TRBJ2-5	-	TGTGCCAGCAGCGTTATGGCAAGTCTCGACCAAGAGACCCAGTACTTC	CASSVMASLDQETQYF
TRBD1	TRBV16	TRBJ1-5	-	TGTGCCAGCAGCCGGGACAGGGCTCAACGGCAGCCCCAGCATTTT	CASSRDRAQRQPQHF
-	TRBV18	TRBJ2-7	-	TGTGCCAGCTCACCGACTGATTCCTACGAGCAGTACTTC	CASSPTDSYEQYF
-	TRBV2	TRBJ1-2	-	TGTGCCAGCAGTGAATCGGGCCCGGCGGGGGGCTACACCTTC	CASSESGPAGGYTF
TRBD1	TRBV9	TRBJ1-1	few	TGTGCCAGCAGCGGACAGGGTTCGGAAGCTTTCTTT	CASSGQGSEAFF
-	TRBV9	TRBJ2-4	few	TGTGCCAGCAGCTCCGGCAGGCCCGACATTCAGTACTTC	CASSSGRPDIQYF
-	TRBV11-2	TRBJ2-5	-	TGTGCCAGCAGCTTAATCAGGGGGACTGAGACCCAGTACTTC	CASSLIRGTETQYF
-	TRBV2	TRBJ1-2	-	TGTGCCAGCAGTGAAGGGAGTCGGGGCTACACCTTC	CASSEGSRGYTF
TRBD2	TRBV9	TRBJ2-1	-	TGTGCCAGCAGCCCTGGTGCGGGAGTAAACTACAATGAGCAGTTCTTC	CASSPGAGVNYNEQFF
-	TRBV28	TRBJ2-2	-	TGTGCCAGCAGTCGCAGGATCACCGGGGAGCTGTTTTTT	CASSRRITGELFF
-	TRBV6-5	TRBJ1-1	few	TGTGCCAGCAGTTATTTCCTTCCCCCCTTTGAAGCTTTCTTT	CASSYFLPPFEAFF
-	TRBV20-1	TRBJ2-3	-	TGCAGTGCCCCACACACAGATACGCAGTATTTT	CSAPHTDTQYF
TRBD2	TRBV11-3	TRBJ2-2	-	TGTGCCAGCAGCTCGGGAACTAGCGGCGCCGGGGAGCTGTTTTTT	CASSSGTSGAGELFF
TRBD1	TRBV5-1	TRBJ2-7	few	TGCGCCAGCAGCTTCGGGACAGATGGCGAGCAGTACTTC	CASSFGTDGEQYF
-	TRBV29-1	TRBJ1-1	few	TGCAGCGTCGGACAGCCGAACACTGAAGCTTTCTTT	CSVGQPNTEAFF
-	TRBV6-5	TRBJ2-7	-	TGTGCCAGCAGTTATATCCGGGACTACGAGCAGTACTTC	CASSYIRDYEQYF
-	TRBV9	TRBJ1-1	few	TGTGCCAGCAGCGGACACATGAACACTGAAGCTTTCTTT	CASSGHMNTEAFF
-	TRBV19	TRBJ2-7	-	TGTGCCAGTAGACAGGGTGAAGGCTCCTACGAGCAGTACTTC	CASRQGEGSYEQYF
-	TRBV19	TRBJ1-2	-	TGTGCCAGTACCAGTCGGTCAGGGCGAAACTATGGCTACACCTTC	CASTSRSGRNYGYTF
TRBD1	TRBV27	TRBJ2-7	-	TGTGCCAGCAGCCGGGACAGGGAAGGTTACGAGCAGTACTTC	CASSRDREGYEQYF
TRBD1	TRBV7-2	TRBJ1-4	-	TGTGCCAGCAGCTTAAGGGACAGCCTTAATGAAAAACTGTTTTTT	CASSLRDSLNEKLFF
TRBD2	TRBV6-1	TRBJ2-5	-	TGTGCCAGCCGCCTTCGCGGGGGTATTCAAGAGACCCAGTACTTC	CASRLRGGIQETQYF
TRBD1	TRBV11-2	TRBJ1-5	-	TGTGCCAGCAGCTCCAACAGGGGTGACAATCAGCCCCAGCATTTT	CASSSNRGDNQPQHF